The table lists the clone carrying this T cell receptor beta chain with many counts. What it binds is not known. These data belong to a study of CD8 T cells in ankylosing spondylitis. Notes on the study in general: Before this, some motif variants had been reported in reactive arthritis synovial fluid and blood. Blood of patients with ankylosing spondylitis appeared to be characterized by a TCR beta motif of fewer than 10 highly homologous variants. Peripheral blood held disease-linked clones only at relatively low frequency, and these were CD8+.

The V gene's germline CDR1 is SGHRS and CDR2 YFSETQ. The CDR3 totals 13 residues. Trimming stripped 7 bases from V and 2 bases from J, with 13 bases between. Via MiXCR, TCRdb re-called the 5' RACE reads, giving one row per CDR3 protein. This sample has 300,000 to 400,000 distinct CDR3 sequences, with 11% found just once. This sequence joins TRBV5-1 and TRBJ2-7, with a possible D match to TRBD1 (5 bases). Sequenced sample: blood, either unsorted or a sorted T cell fraction (not recorded which). The sequence was obtained from a female donor with ankylosing spondylitis or in good health (not recorded which). CDR3 bases: TGCGCCAGCTCGGACACTACTACCTACGAGCAGTACTTC. It translates to CASSDTTTYEQYF.